The 5 T cell receptor beta chains below were found in one sample sequenced in a study of blood T cell repertoires in COVID-19 (dated by TCRdb to the early 2020s). Library construction relied on the immunoSEQ multiplex PCR assay. Imported from immuneACCESS, the table was reduced by TCRdb to in-frame sequences with V and J called. These copies leave out some clones; in studies compared against another copy, an unresolved V gene accounts for under half, and the cause of the remainder is not known. This sample is represented by around 150,000 clones; approximately 88% of them were singletons. The biggest ten clones account for about 5% of the sample. Specimen: peripheral blood. The origin of the receptors is a human donor in a cohort sampled during active COVID-19.

The chain is built from TRBV6-5 and TRBJ2-7, with 7 positions matching TRBD2. In germline, CDR1 is MNHEY, CDR2 SVGAGI. V lost 5 bases and J lost 2; bases outside the gene matches: 6. The CDR3 runs to 14 residues. The CDR3 sequence: CASSPLAGAYEQYF. Here the CDR3 DNA reads TGTGCCAGCAGTCCCCTGGCGGGGGCCTACGAGCAGTACTTC.

V and J are TRBV29-1 and TRBJ1-1; D is perhaps TRBD1 (6 bases). Germline CDR1 and CDR2: SQVTM and ANQGSEA. V was pared by 3 bases and J by 5 bases, with 19 bases between. This CDR3 has 15 amino acids. CDR3 protein: CSVDLSGGLGTEAFF. The CDR3 coding sequence is TGCAGCGTTGATTTATCGGGGGGGCTCGGGACTGAAGCTTTCTTT. Filled out from reference TRBV29-1 and TRBJ1-1, the complete variable domain reads SAVISQKPSRDICQRGTSLTIQCQVDSQVTMMFWYRQQPGQSLTLIATANQGSEATYESGFVIDKFPISRPNLTFSTLTVSNMSPEDSSIYLCSVDLSGGLGTEAFFGQGTRLTVV.

The V and J genes are TRBV30 and TRBJ1-2; possibly TRBD1 for D (6 bases). Looked up from germline, CDR1 is GTSNPN and CDR2 is SVGIG (reference sequence). V was trimmed by 3 bases and J by 6 bases, leaving 14 bases between them. The CDR3 has 13 amino acids. The CDR3 bases are TGTGCCTGGAGATACGGACAGCGGAATGGCTACACCTTC. This gives the protein CAWRYGQRNGYTF.

Points on this clone: One end of the junction is discordant with germline, which a read error may explain. The V and J genes are TRBV19 and TRBJ1-4, with a possible D match to TRBD1 (5 bases). Germline-derived CDR1 and CDR2 are LNHDA and SQIVND (reference sequence). The CDR3 has 13 residues. This CDR3 is CASSLERQEKLFF. The CDR3 DNA reads TGTGCCAGTAGTTTAGAACGACAGGAAAAACTGTTTTTT.

The chain couples TRBV18 to TRBJ1-1, with unresolved D. Germline loops: CDR1 KGHSH, CDR2 LQKENI. This CDR3 contains 15 residues. The V end lost 2 bases, the J end lost 1 base, and 11 bases lay between the germline ends. The CDR3: CASSPSSEGNTEAFF. CDR3 nucleotide sequence: TGTGCCAGCTCACCATCGTCGGAGGGGAACACTGAAGCTTTCTTT.